This T cell receptor beta chain was recovered during a study of blood T cells in healthy people across ages. Whole-study results and caveats: Estimates based on one million T cells were treated as lower bounds.

V was pared by 0 bases and J by 0 bases, with 7 bases of the junction left unmatched. The CDR3 spans 19 residues. Per germline, CDR1 SGHRS and CDR2 YFSETQ. This clonotype appeared once. The target antigen is unknown. Each donor gave 9 to 10 milliliters of peripheral blood. Through a sample-barcoded 5' primer and a J-beta primer mix, a second PCR was run for about 6 to 11 cycles. TCRdb processed the 5' RACE reads anew with MiXCR; each CDR3 protein has one entry. The sample shows hundreds of thousands of distinct CDR3 sequences, less than 80% of them seen only once. Sample: blood. The chain carries TRBV5-1 and TRBJ2-6, with 9 bases that match TRBD2. This TCR was recovered from a man aged 25 to 40 in good health. The CDR3 is CASSLVGGGASSGANVLTF. The CDR3 bases are TGCGCCAGCAGCTTGGTCGGCGGGGGGGCCTCCTCTGGGGCCAACGTCCTGACTTTC.